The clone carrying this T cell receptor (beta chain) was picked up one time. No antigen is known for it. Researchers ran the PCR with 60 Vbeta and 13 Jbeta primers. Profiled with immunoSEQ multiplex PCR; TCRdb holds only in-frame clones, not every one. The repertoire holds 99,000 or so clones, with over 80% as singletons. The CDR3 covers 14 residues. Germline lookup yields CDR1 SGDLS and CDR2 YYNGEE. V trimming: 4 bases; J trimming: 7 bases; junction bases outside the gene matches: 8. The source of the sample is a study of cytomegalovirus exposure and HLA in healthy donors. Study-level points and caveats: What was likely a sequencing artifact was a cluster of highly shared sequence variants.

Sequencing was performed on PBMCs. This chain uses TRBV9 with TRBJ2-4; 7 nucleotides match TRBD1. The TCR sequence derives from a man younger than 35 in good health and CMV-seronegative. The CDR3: CASSSTGVRNIQYF. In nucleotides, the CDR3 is TGTGCCAGCAGCTCTACAGGGGTGCGGAACATTCAGTACTTC. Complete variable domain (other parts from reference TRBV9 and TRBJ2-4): DSGVTQTPKHLITATGQRVTLRCSPRSGDLSVYWYQQSLDQGLQFLIQYYNGEERAKGNILERFSAQQFPDLHSELNLSSLELGDSALYFCASSSTGVRNIQYFGAGTRLSVL.